This record concerns one T cell receptor (beta chain) sequence. Its antigen is unidentified. CDR3 length equals 18 residues. The V and J ends lost 4 bases and 5 bases, in that order; junction bases with no gene match: 15. Germline V gene lookup returns CDR1 SEHNR and CDR2 FQNEAQ (reference sequence). These data originate in a study of vaccination and CD4 T cells after COVID-19. With the Oncomine TCR Beta short-read assay, DNA from cultured CD4+ T cells was sequenced. MiXCR was run by TCRdb on the PCR reads, yielding one entry per CDR3 protein. The table includes fewer than 20,000 distinct CDR3 sequences, roughly 50% detected once. Indicated treatment: roughly 11-day PBMC culture with coronavirus spike peptide pools or control peptides (ViraFEST assay).

The chain links TRBV7-9 to TRBJ2-5; TRBD2 matches at 11 bases. Material: CD4+ T cells from blood, cultured in vitro, obtained before SARS-CoV-2 vaccination. This TCR derives from a human donor who had recovered from COVID-19. The CDR3 here is CASSSLGTSGLGGETQYF. The DNA of the CDR3 is TGTGCCAGCAGCTCCCTGGGGACTAGCGGTCTAGGAGGGGAGACCCAGTACTTC.